This T cell receptor beta chain comes out of a study of blood T cells in healthy people across ages. Broader study findings: A strong correlation was seen between TCR beta diversity and naive T cell percentage.

The CDR3 totals 11 residues. Trimming cost V 5 bases and J 7 bases, with 6 bases left between them. Every sample yielded at least 6.5 million isolated PBMCs. Regarding this clonotype: Its antigen is currently unknown.

A J-beta primer mix and a sample-barcoded 5' primer were used in a second PCR of roughly 6 to 12 cycles. Researchers report that each sample yielded at least 3 million CDR3-containing paired-end reads. TCRdb used MiXCR to reprocess the 5' RACE reads, holding one entry per CDR3 protein. This sample has 1.4 million or so distinct CDR3 sequences, with 35% to 45% found just once. Sequencing was done on a sample of blood. The chain uses TRBV12-3 or TRBV12-4 and TRBJ2-1; D is undetermined. The TCR comes from a woman between 18 and 30 years old in good health. CDR3 region: CASSEANEQFF. In nucleotides, the CDR3 is TGTGCCAGCAGTGAAGCAAATGAGCAGTTCTTC.